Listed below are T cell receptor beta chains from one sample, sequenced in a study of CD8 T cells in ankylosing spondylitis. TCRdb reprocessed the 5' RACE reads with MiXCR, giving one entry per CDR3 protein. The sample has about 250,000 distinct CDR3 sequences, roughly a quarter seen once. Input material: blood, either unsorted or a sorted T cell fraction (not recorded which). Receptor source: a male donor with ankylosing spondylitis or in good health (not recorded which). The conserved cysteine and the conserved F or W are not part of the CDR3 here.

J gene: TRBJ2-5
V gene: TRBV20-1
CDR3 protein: SARATGHQETQY

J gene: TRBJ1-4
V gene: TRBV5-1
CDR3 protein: ASSLGHNEKLF

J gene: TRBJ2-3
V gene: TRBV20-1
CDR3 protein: SASGLGSGGPDTQY

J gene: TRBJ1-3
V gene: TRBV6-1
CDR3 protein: ASSLEGYSGNTIY

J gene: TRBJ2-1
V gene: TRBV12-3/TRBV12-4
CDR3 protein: ASSLGVASEQF

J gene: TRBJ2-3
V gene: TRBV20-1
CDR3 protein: SAGGRGITDTQY

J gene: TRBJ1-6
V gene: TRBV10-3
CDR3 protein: ASTGQDNSPLH

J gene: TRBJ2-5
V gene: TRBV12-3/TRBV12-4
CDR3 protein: ASSSLEETQY

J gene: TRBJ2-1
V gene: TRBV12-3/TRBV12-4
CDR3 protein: ASNSGTNTKGQF

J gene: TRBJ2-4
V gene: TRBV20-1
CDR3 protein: SGTGPLAKNIQY

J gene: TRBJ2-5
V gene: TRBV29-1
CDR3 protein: SVEGRGWETQY

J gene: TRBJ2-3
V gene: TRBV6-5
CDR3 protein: ASSWGARATDTQY

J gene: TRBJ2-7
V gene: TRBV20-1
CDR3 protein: SAPLRHSGTPREYEQY

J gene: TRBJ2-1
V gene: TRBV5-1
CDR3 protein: ASSPEAGGGLVNEQF

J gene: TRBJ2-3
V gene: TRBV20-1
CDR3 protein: CARDPYPSGDTDTQY

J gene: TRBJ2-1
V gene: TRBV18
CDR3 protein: ASSPPRGIEQF

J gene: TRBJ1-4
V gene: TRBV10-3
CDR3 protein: AISGQGDEKLF

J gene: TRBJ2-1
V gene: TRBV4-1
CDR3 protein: ASSDRDYVISYNEQF

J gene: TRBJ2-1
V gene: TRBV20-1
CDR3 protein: SARDLRGTYNEQF

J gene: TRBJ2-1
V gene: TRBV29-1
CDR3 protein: SVDPPRASYNEQF

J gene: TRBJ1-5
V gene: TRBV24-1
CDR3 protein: ATSDSDEPQH

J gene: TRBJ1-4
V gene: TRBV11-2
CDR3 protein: ASSTRTGGAGEKLF

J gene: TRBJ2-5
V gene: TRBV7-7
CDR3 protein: ASSRLAQETQY

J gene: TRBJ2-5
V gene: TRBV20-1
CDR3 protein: SARGALYQETQY

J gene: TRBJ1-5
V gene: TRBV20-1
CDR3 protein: SATGRDQPQH

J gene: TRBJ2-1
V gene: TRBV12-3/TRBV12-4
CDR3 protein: ASSLLGGGPNEQF

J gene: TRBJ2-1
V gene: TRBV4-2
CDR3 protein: ASSQETGLQF

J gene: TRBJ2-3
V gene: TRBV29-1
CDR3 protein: SARGGATDTQY

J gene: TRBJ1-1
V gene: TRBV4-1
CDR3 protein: ASSLIPGKGGRAEAF

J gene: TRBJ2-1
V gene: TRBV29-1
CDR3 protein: SVESGGGGDEQF

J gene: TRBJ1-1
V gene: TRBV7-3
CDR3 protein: ASSSDTTNTEAF